The entry below gives a single T cell receptor beta chain sequence along with its context. This entry is derived from a study of blood T cell repertoires in COVID-19. Germline loops: CDR1 LGHNA, CDR2 YNFKEQ. The CDR3 is made up of 12 amino acids. V lost 1 base, J lost 8 bases, and 6 bases lay in between. Sequencing was performed with immunoSEQ multiplex PCR; in TCRdb, only in-frame clones are kept and a portion is missing. The data show some 30,000 clones, around 89% seen once. The J gene is TRBJ2-1, the V gene TRBV4-2; D not resolved. The TCR comes from a man aged 55-75 years with active COVID-19. Sequenced sample: peripheral blood. Here the CDR3 reads CASSQGVDEQFF. Here the CDR3 DNA reads TGTGCCAGCAGCCAAGGCGTCGATGAGCAGTTCTTC.